This TCR beta chain was sequenced in a study of blood T cell repertoires in COVID-19. Study in general: PBMCs, B-cell-depleted T cells, or T cells provided the cDNA or gDNA that made up the material.

Germline assignment: CDR1 MRHNA and CDR2 SNTAGT. CDR3 length: 14 residues. Trimming removed 5 bases at V and 5 bases at J, with 15 bases between. TCRdb keeps only in-frame clones here, not all; method: immunoSEQ multiplex PCR. The table lists roughly 200,000 clones, roughly 84% of them singletons. The specimen was peripheral blood. The rearrangement uses TRBV6-4 and TRBJ2-5, with D perhaps matching TRBD1 (5 bases). The origin of this receptor is a human donor in a cohort sampled during active COVID-19. In nucleotides, the CDR3 is TGTGCCAGCAGTCGGGCCAGGGTCGGGGAGACCCAGTACTTC. This encodes CASSRARVGETQYF.